This T cell receptor beta chain was observed in a study of technical replicates of blood from a few donors. The sample holds a few counts of this clone. The CDR3 runs to 16 residues. Trimming removed 4 bases from V and 4 bases from J; junction bases left unmatched: 5. Per germline, CDR1 SGHVS and CDR2 FNYEAQ. The method was immunoSEQ multiplex PCR; TCRdb's version includes in-frame clones alone and lacks a portion of them. This sample has under 85,000 clones; around 88% occur once, and the top ten carry roughly 5%. The sample was PBMCs. This receptor was taken from a human donor in good health. Some clones in this sample may be carry-over from other donors' samples. The chain joins TRBV7-6 to TRBJ2-5; TRBD2 agrees at 14 bases. Written as DNA, the CDR3 is TGTGCCAGCAGCTCGTCGGGACTAGCGGGAGCAGAGACCCAGTACTTC. Encoded protein: CASSSSGLAGAETQYF.